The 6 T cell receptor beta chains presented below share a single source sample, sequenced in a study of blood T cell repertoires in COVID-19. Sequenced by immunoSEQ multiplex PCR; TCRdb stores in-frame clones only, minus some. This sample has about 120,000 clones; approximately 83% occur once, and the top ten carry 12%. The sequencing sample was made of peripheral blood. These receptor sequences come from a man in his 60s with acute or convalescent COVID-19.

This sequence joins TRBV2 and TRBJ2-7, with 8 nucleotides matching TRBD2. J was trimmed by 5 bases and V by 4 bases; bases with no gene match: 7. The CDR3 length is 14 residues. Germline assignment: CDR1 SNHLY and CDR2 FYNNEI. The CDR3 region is CASSVASGYNEQYF. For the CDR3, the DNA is TGTGCCAGCAGTGTGGCTAGCGGGTACAACGAGCAGTACTTC.

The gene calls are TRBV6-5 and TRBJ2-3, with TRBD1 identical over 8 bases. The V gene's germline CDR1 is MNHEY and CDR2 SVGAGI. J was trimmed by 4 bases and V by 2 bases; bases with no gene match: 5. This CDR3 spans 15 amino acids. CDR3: CASSYLRGRADTQYF. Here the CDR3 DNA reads TGTGCCAGCAGTTACCTCAGGGGGCGGGCAGATACGCAGTATTTT.

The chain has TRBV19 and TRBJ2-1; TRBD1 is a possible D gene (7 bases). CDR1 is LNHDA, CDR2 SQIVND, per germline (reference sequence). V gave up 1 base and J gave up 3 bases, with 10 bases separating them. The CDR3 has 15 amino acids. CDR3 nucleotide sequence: TGTGCCAGTAGTATAGGGCGGGACAGCTACAATGAGCAGTTCTTC. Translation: CASSIGRDSYNEQFF.

The CDR3 nucleotides are TGTGCCAGCAGCCAAGATAGGACTGGCACAGATACGCAGTATTTT. Translating gives CASSQDRTGTDTQYF. The rearrangement uses TRBV4-2 and TRBJ2-3, with D possibly TRBD2 on 5 matching bases. This CDR3 has 15 amino acids. The V gene's germline CDR1 is LGHNA and CDR2 YNFKEQ. V lost 0 bases and J lost 1, with 8 bases in between.

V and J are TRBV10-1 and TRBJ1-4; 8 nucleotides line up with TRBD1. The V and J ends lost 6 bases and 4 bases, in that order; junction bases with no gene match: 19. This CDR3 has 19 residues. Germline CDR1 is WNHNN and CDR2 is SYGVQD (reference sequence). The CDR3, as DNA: TGCGCCAGCAGGGAGGACAGGGCGACCAATCGGACCGTTAATGAAAAACTGTTTTTT. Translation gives CASREDRATNRTVNEKLFF.

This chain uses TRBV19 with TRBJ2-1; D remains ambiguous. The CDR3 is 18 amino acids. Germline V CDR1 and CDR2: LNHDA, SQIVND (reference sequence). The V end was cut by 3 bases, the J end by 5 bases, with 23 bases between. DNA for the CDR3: TGTGCCAGTAGTATTAGTCCTCACGAGGTCTCCCCTAACAATGAGCAGTTCTTC. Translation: CASSISPHEVSPNNEQFF.